The rows below give T cell receptor beta chains drawn from one sample of a study of CD8 T cells in Susac syndrome. MiXCR, applied by TCRdb to the immunoSEQ multiplex PCR reads, yields one record per CDR3 protein. The sample shows over 150,000 distinct CDR3 sequences, approximately 93% of them seen only once. The sample comprised CD4+ T cells from PBMCs. Receptors were obtained from a human donor with multiple sclerosis. Each CDR3 is given with its conserved first and last residue. Fields, in order: V gene, D gene, J gene, clone size, CDR3 protein, CDR3 DNA. D genes are given only for firm matches. The size field is filled for only some rows; it gives once, few, many or a size class.

v_call: TRBV29-1
d_call: TRBD1
j_call: TRBJ1-6
clone_size: .
cdr3_aa: CSVEVIRPGQGRGSPLHF
cdr3_nt: TGCAGCGTTGAAGTCATCCGTCCGGGACAGGGGAGAGGATCACCCCTCCACTTT

v_call: TRBV7-9
d_call: .
j_call: TRBJ2-1
clone_size: once
cdr3_aa: CASSLQGKDEQFF
cdr3_nt: TGTGCCAGCAGCTTACAGGGAAAGGATGAGCAGTTCTTC

v_call: TRBV3-1
d_call: .
j_call: TRBJ2-7
clone_size: .
cdr3_aa: CASSQLLSRSYEQYF
cdr3_nt: TGTGCCAGCAGCCAACTTTTGAGCAGGTCCTACGAGCAGTACTTC

v_call: TRBV3-1
d_call: .
j_call: TRBJ1-1
clone_size: .
cdr3_aa: CASSQVPFATEAFF
cdr3_nt: TGTGCCAGCAGCCAAGTCCCCTTCGCTACTGAAGCTTTCTTT

v_call: TRBV24-1
d_call: TRBD1
j_call: TRBJ2-5
clone_size: .
cdr3_aa: CATGTGKQETQYF
cdr3_nt: TGTGCCACCGGGACAGGGAAGCAAGAGACCCAGTACTTC

v_call: TRBV12-3/TRBV12-4
d_call: .
j_call: TRBJ1-4
clone_size: .
cdr3_aa: CASNIGTWGTNEKLFF
cdr3_nt: TGTGCCAGCAACATCGGGACCTGGGGAACTAATGAAAAACTGTTTTTT

v_call: TRBV12-3/TRBV12-4
d_call: TRBD2
j_call: TRBJ2-2
clone_size: .
cdr3_aa: CASRPAGGRGTGELFF
cdr3_nt: TGTGCCAGCAGACCGGCGGGCGGGAGGGGCACCGGGGAGCTGTTTTTT

v_call: TRBV20-1
d_call: .
j_call: TRBJ2-7
clone_size: .
cdr3_aa: CSVKGGGIYEQYF
cdr3_nt: TGCAGTGTTAAGGGAGGGGGGATCTACGAGCAGTACTTC

v_call: TRBV20-1
d_call: .
j_call: TRBJ2-7
clone_size: .
cdr3_aa: CSAYDPSAYEQYF
cdr3_nt: TGCAGTGCTTACGACCCATCAGCCTACGAGCAGTACTTC

v_call: TRBV7-3
d_call: .
j_call: TRBJ2-3
clone_size: .
cdr3_aa: CASSHYGTPGTDTQYF
cdr3_nt: TGTGCCAGCAGTCATTACGGGACACCCGGCACAGATACGCAGTATTTT

v_call: TRBV10-1
d_call: .
j_call: TRBJ2-3
clone_size: .
cdr3_aa: CASSEYDTQYF
cdr3_nt: TGCGCCAGCAGTGAATACGATACGCAGTATTTT

v_call: TRBV14
d_call: .
j_call: TRBJ2-7
clone_size: .
cdr3_aa: CASSPQPGSMYEQYF
cdr3_nt: TGTGCCAGCAGCCCTCAGCCAGGGTCTATGTACGAGCAGTACTTC

v_call: TRBV11-3
d_call: .
j_call: TRBJ2-7
clone_size: .
cdr3_aa: CASSWGQAKFSEQYF
cdr3_nt: TGTGCCAGCAGTTGGGGCCAGGCCAAGTTTTCCGAGCAGTACTTC

v_call: TRBV6-6
d_call: TRBD2
j_call: TRBJ2-5
clone_size: .
cdr3_aa: CASSYGGRARETQYF
cdr3_nt: TGTGCCAGCAGTTATGGCGGGAGGGCCAGAGAGACCCAGTACTTC

v_call: TRBV20-1
d_call: .
j_call: TRBJ2-1
clone_size: .
cdr3_aa: CSAAMNNEQFF
cdr3_nt: TGCAGTGCCGCGATGAACAATGAGCAGTTCTTC